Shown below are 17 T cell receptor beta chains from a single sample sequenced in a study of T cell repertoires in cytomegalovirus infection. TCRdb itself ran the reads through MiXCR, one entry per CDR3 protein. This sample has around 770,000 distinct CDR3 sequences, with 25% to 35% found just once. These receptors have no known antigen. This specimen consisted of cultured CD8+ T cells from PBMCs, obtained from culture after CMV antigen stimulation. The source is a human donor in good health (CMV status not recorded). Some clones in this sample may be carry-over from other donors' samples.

Here the CDR3 reads CASSPLRSGGELFF. The DNA for the CDR3 is TGTGCCAGCAGCCCACTTCGATCAGGCGGGGAGCTGTTTTTT. The chain combines TRBV6-5 with TRBJ2-2; D is unresolved. This CDR3 contains 14 residues. Trimming removed 6 bases at V and 7 bases at J, with 15 bases between. CDR1 is MNHEY, CDR2 SVGAGI, per germline.

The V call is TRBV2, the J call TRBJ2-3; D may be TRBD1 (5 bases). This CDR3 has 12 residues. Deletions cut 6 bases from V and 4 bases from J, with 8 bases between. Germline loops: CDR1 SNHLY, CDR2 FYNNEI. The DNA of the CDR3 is TGTGCCAGCAGAGGCAGGGCAGATACGCAGTATTTT. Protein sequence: CASRGRADTQYF.

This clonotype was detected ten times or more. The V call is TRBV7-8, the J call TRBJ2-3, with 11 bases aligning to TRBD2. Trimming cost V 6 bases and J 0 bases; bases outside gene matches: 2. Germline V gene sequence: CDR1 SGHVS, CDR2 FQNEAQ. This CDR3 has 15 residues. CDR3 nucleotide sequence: TGTGCCAGCAGGCCTAGCGGGGGGAGCACAGATACGCAGTATTTT. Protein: CASRPSGGSTDTQYF.

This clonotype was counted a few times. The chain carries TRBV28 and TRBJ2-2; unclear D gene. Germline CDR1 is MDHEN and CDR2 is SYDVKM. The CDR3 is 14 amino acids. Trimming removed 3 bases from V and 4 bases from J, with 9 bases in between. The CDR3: CASSFTHGTGELFF. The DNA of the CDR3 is TGTGCCAGCAGTTTTACCCATGGCACCGGGGAGCTGTTTTTT.

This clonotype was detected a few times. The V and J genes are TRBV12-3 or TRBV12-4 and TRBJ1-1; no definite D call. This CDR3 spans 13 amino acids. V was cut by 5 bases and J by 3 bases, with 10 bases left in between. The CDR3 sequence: CASSRLTYTEAFF. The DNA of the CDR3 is TGTGCCAGCAGTCGCCTAACGTACACTGAAGCTTTCTTT.

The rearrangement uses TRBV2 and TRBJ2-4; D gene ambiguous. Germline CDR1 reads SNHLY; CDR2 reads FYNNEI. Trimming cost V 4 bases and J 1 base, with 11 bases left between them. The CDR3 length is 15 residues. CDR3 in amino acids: CASSGLPTAKNIQYF. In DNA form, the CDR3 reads TGTGCCAGCAGTGGGCTTCCGACCGCCAAAAACATTCAGTACTTC.

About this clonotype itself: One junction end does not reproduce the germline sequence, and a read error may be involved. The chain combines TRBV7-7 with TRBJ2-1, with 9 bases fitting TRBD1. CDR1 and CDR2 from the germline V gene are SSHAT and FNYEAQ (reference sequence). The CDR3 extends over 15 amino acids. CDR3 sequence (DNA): TGTGCTAGCAGCCATGGGACAGGGCCTGGGAATGAGCAGTTCTTC. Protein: CASSHGTGPGNEQFF.

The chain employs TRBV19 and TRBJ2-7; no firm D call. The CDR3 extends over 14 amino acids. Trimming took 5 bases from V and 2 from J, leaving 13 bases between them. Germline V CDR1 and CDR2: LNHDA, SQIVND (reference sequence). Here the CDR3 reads CASSHFSRPYEQYF. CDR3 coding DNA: TGTGCCAGTAGTCACTTCTCGAGACCCTACGAGCAGTACTTC.

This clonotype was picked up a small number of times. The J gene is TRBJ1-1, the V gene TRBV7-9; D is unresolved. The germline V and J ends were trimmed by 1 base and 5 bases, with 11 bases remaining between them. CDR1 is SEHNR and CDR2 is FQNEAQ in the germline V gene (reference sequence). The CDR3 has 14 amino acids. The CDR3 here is CASSLVVRGTEAFF. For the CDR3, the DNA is TGTGCCAGCAGCTTAGTCGTGCGGGGAACTGAAGCTTTCTTT.

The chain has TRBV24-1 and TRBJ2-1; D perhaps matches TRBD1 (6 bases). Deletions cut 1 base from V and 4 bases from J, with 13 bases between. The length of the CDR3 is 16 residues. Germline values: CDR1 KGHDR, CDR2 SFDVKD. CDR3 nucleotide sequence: TGTGCCACCAGTGATTTAAGTGGGACACCTTACAATGAGCAGTTCTTC. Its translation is CATSDLSGTPYNEQFF.

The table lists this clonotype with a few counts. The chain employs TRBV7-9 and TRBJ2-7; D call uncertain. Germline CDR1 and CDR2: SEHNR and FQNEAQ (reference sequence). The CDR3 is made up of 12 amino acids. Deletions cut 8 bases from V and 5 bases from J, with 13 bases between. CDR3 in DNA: TGTGCCAGCGGGCTCGACTCGGACGAGCAGTACGTC. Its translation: CASGLDSDEQYV.

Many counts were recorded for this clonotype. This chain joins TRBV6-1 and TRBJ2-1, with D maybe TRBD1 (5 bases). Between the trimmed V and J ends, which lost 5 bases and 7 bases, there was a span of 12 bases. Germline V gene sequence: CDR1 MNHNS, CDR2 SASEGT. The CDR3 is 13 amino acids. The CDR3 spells CASSHQGWNEQFF. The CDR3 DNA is TGTGCCAGCAGTCACCAGGGTTGGAATGAGCAGTTCTTC.

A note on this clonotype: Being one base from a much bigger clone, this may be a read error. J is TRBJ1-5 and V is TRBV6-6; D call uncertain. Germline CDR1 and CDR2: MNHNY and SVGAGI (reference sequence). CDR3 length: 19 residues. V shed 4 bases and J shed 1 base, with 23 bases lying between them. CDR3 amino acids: CASSFTHARSLGSNQPQHF. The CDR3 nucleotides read TGTGCCAGCAGTTTTACTCACGCCAGGTCTTTAGGGAGCAATCAGCCCCAGCATTTT.

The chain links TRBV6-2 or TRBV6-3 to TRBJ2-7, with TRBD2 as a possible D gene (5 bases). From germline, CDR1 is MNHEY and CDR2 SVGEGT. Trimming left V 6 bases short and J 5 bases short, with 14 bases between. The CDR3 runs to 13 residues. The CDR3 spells CASSPGIPNEQYV. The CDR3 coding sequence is TGTGCCAGCAGCCCCGGGATCCCTAACGAGCAGTACGTC.

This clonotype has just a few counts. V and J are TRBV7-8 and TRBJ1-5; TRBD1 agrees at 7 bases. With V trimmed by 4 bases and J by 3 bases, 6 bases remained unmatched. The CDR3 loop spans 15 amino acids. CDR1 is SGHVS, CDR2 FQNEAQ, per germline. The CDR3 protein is CASSSPGQINQPQHF. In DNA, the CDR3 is TGTGCCAGCAGCTCGCCGGGACAGATCAATCAGCCCCAGCATTTT. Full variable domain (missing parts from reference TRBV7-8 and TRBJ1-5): GAGVSQSPRYKVAKRGQDVALRCDPISGHVSLFWYQQALGQGPEFLTYFQNEAQLDKSGLPSDRFFAERPEGSVSTLKIQRTQQEDSAVYLCASSSPGQINQPQHFGDGTRLSIL.

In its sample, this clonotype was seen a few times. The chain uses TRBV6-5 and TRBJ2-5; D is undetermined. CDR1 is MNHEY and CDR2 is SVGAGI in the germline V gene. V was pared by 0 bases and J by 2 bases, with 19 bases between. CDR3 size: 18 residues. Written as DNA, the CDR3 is TGTGCCAGCAGTTACTCGATCCCGGGCAGGATTTTTCAAGAGACCCAGTACTTC. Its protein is CASSYSIPGRIFQETQYF.

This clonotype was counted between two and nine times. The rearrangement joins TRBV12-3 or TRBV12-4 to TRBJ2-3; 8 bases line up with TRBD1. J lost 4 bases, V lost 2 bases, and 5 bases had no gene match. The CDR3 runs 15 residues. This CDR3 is CASSLMDRDPDTQYF. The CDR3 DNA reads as TGTGCCAGCAGTTTAATGGACAGGGATCCAGATACGCAGTATTTT.